Below are 8 T cell receptor beta chains sequenced from a single sample in a study of early T cells in non-severe SARS-CoV-2 infection. TCRdb used MiXCR to reprocess the 5' RACE reads, holding one entry per CDR3 protein. The data contain approximately 30,000 distinct CDR3 sequences, 4% to 5% of them singletons. The sample was whole blood. Receptor source: an adult who was a healthcare worker with PCR-confirmed SARS-CoV-2 infection or an uninfected control (not recorded which).

This clonotype was seen a few times. The chain carries TRBV23-1 and TRBJ2-7, with 7 bases matching TRBD1. TRBV23-1 has ORF status, its function being uncertain. The V gene end was trimmed by 5 bases and the J gene end by 0 bases; junction bases not matched to a gene: 4. The CDR3 loop spans 14 amino acids. CDR3 sequence: CASSKQGPSYEQYF. Written as DNA, the CDR3 is TGCGCCAGCAGTAAACAGGGGCCCTCCTACGAGCAGTACTTC.

There are many counts of this clonotype. The chain couples TRBV5-5 to TRBJ1-4, with a tentative D call TRBD1 (5 bases). This CDR3 has 12 amino acids. Germline V gene sequence: CDR1 SGHKS, CDR2 YYEKEE (reference sequence). V was pared by 4 bases and J by 8 bases, with 9 bases between. CDR3 loop: CASSLRGEKLFF. In DNA form, the CDR3 reads TGTGCCAGCAGCCTCCGGGGGGAAAAACTGTTTTTT. Based on the CDR3 plus reference TRBV5-5 and TRBJ1-4, the full variable domain is DAGVTQSPTHLIKTRGQQVTLRCSPISGHKSVSWYQQVLGQGPQFIFQYYEKEERGRGNFPDRFSARQFPNYSSELNVNALLLGDSALYLCASSLRGEKLFFGSGTQLSVL.

This clonotype has at least ten counts. This sequence joins TRBV7-2 and TRBJ1-4; D not certain. The V and J ends lost 5 bases and 0 bases respectively, with 10 bases between them. Germline V gene sequence: CDR1 SGHTA, CDR2 FQGNSA. The CDR3 extends over 15 amino acids. CDR3: CASSTVPTTNEKLFF. CDR3 nucleotide sequence: TGTGCCAGCAGCACCGTGCCGACAACTAATGAAAAACTGTTTTTT.

This clonotype came up many times. The chain is built from TRBV18 and TRBJ1-1, with no clear D. V was cut by 2 bases and J by 5 bases, with 18 bases left in between. This CDR3 has 16 residues. Germline V gene data show CDR1 as KGHSH and CDR2 as LQKENI. CDR3 bases: TGTGCCAGCTCACCAAGGGCTCCAGGCGAGACTACTGAAGCTTTCTTT. This codes for CASSPRAPGETTEAFF.

V usage is TRBV5-4 and J usage is TRBJ2-5; 7 bases align to TRBD1. V was clipped by 4 bases and J by 4 bases; unmatched bases: 10. Per the germline V gene, CDR1 is SGHNT and CDR2 is YYREEE (reference sequence). The CDR3 covers 15 residues. Written as DNA, the CDR3 is TGTGCCAGCAGCCCCCCGACAGGGAATGGAGAGACCCAGTACTTC. Translating gives CASSPPTGNGETQYF.

This clonotype was seen repeatedly, ten times or more. V usage is TRBV20-1 and J usage is TRBJ1-3; 12 bases align to TRBD1. Germline trimming cut 5 bases from V and 8 bases from J; bases unmatched to any gene: 7. The germline CDR1 and CDR2 sequences are DFQATT and SNEGSKA (reference sequence). This CDR3 has 14 amino acids. The CDR3 region is CSAATGQGADTIYF. CDR3 nucleotides: TGCAGTGCTGCCACGGGACAGGGGGCAGACACCATATATTTT.

This clonotype was counted at least ten times. V gene TRBV7-8 combines with J gene TRBJ1-5; D not resolved. CDR3 length: 14 amino acids. Trimming stripped 2 bases from V and 3 bases from J, with 8 bases between. Germline V gene data show CDR1 as SGHVS and CDR2 as FQNEAQ. The CDR3 sequence is CASSLNGNNQPQHF. The CDR3 bases are TGTGCCAGCAGCTTAAATGGCAACAATCAGCCCCAGCATTTT.

This clonotype came up many times. This chain joins TRBV30 and TRBJ2-2; D is perhaps TRBD1 (5 bases). Between the trimmed V and J ends, which lost 0 bases and 6 bases, there was a span of 8 bases. The CDR3 consists of 13 residues. Germline V gene sequence: CDR1 GTSNPN, CDR2 SVGIG (reference sequence). This CDR3 reads CAWSVWGPGELFF. DNA of the CDR3: TGTGCCTGGAGTGTCTGGGGCCCCGGGGAGCTGTTTTTT.